This T cell receptor beta chain stems from a study of blood T cell repertoires in COVID-19. This clone came up once. The CDR3 sequence is 13 residues long. Per the germline V gene, CDR1 is MDHEN and CDR2 is SYDVKM. Trimming removed 3 bases at V and 3 bases at J, with 9 bases between. Profiling relied on immunoSEQ multiplex PCR, and the TCRdb table lists in-frame clones only, not all of them. The table records about 270,000 clones, about four fifths of them present only once. The sample was peripheral blood. The V call is TRBV28, the J call TRBJ2-7, with no clear D. This TCR was recovered from a human donor with COVID-19, enrolled during active disease. The donor label of this sample is uncertain. CDR3 protein: CASSLNFDYEQYF. The DNA for the CDR3 is TGTGCCAGCAGTTTGAACTTTGACTACGAGCAGTACTTC.